The 14 T cell receptor beta chains listed next were all sequenced from one sample in a study of cytomegalovirus exposure and HLA in healthy donors. Vbeta (60) and Jbeta (13) primers were used in the PCR. TCRdb's copy holds only in-frame clones and misses some; the assay was immunoSEQ multiplex PCR. The sample contains about 160,000 clones, roughly 72% of which appear only once. Specimen: PBMCs. These receptors were obtained from a middle-aged woman in good health and CMV-seronegative.

V and J are TRBV9 and TRBJ1-2, with TRBD1 identical over 11 bases. J was trimmed by 6 bases and V by 4 bases; bases with no gene match: 14. From germline, CDR1 is SGDLS and CDR2 YYNGEE. This CDR3 has 17 residues. In DNA form, the CDR3 reads TGTGCCAGCAGCATAGGACAGGGGGCTGGCGTAGTGAATGGCTACACCTTC. As protein: CASSIGQGAGVVNGYTF.

The V gene is TRBV30, the J gene TRBJ1-5; a possible D gene is TRBD1 (6 bases). The CDR3 has 15 residues. V lost 7 bases to trimming and J lost 0 bases, with 16 bases between them. The germline V gene encodes CDR1 GTSNPN and CDR2 SVGIG (reference sequence). CDR3 loop: CALGLDSYSNQPQHF. The CDR3 DNA follows: TGTGCCTTGGGGTTGGACAGCTATAGCAATCAGCCCCAGCATTTT.

This clone was seen more than once but under ten times. The chain couples TRBV6-5 to TRBJ1-1, with D maybe TRBD1 (6 bases). V was clipped by 5 bases and J by 5 bases, with 12 bases between them. Germline-derived CDR1 and CDR2 are MNHEY and SVGAGI. The CDR3 length is 13 residues. The CDR3, as DNA: TGTGCCAGCAGTCAGAGGACAGAAACTGAAGCTTTCTTT. Amino acids: CASSQRTETEAFF.

The chain recombines TRBV2 with TRBJ2-7; the match to TRBD2 covers 8 bases. Per the germline V gene, CDR1 is SNHLY and CDR2 is FYNNEI. V shed 11 bases, J shed 0 bases, and the junction held 6 bases outside the gene matches. The length of the CDR3 is 13 residues. CDR3 in DNA: TGTGCCCGGCGGGGGGAGAGCTCCTACGAGCAGTACTTC. Translating gives CARRGESSYEQYF.

The chain carries TRBV7-8 and TRBJ1-5; 9 positions agree with TRBD1. CDR3 length equals 15 residues. Unmatched junction bases numbered 7, after V lost 7 bases and J lost 3 bases. Germline V gives CDR1 SGHVS, CDR2 FQNEAQ. CDR3 DNA: TGTGCCAGCACCCCGGGACAGGGCCTCAATCAGCCCCAGCATTTT. Translated, it gives CASTPGQGLNQPQHF.

The chain has TRBV15 and TRBJ1-3, with D tentatively TRBD1 (5 bases). Per germline, CDR1 LNHNV and CDR2 YYDKDF (reference sequence). V lost 1 base to trimming and J lost 0 bases, with 10 bases between them. The CDR3 has 16 residues. CDR3 in amino acids: CATSRGETVSGNTIYF. In DNA, the CDR3 is TGTGCCACCAGCAGAGGAGAGACAGTCTCTGGAAACACCATATATTTT.

J is TRBJ2-2 and V is TRBV7-3, with D possibly being TRBD1 (6 bases). V lost 5 bases, J lost 6 bases, and 10 bases lay in between. Germline lookup yields CDR1 SGHTA and CDR2 FQGTGA. The CDR3 extends over 13 amino acids. DNA for the CDR3: TGTGCCAGCAGCACACAGGGCGCCGGGGAGCTGTTTTTT. Translating it yields CASSTQGAGELFF.

V is TRBV4-2 and J is TRBJ2-1; D is unresolved. Between the trimmed V and J ends, which lost 0 bases and 0 bases, there was a span of 12 bases. The CDR3 is 17 residues long. The germline V gene has CDR1 LGHNA and CDR2 YNFKEQ. The CDR3, as DNA: TGTGCCAGCAGCCAAGAAACTACGCCGAGCTCCTACAATGAGCAGTTCTTC. Protein: CASSQETTPSSYNEQFF.

This chain uses TRBV5-1 with TRBJ2-7; 8 bases are a match to TRBD2. Germline loops: CDR1 SGHRS, CDR2 YFSETQ. The length of the CDR3 is 15 residues. With 4 bases clipped from V and 6 bases from J, the junction kept 12 bases outside the gene matches. The DNA of the CDR3 is TGCGCCAGCAGCCCCGCGGGGGGTGACGGTGGCGAGCAGTACTTC. Translation gives CASSPAGGDGGEQYF.

The chain combines TRBV15 with TRBJ2-3, with 8 bases aligning to TRBD2. The CDR3 spans 17 residues. Per the germline V gene, CDR1 is LNHNV and CDR2 is YYDKDF (reference sequence). V was pared by 5 bases and J by 4 bases, with 14 bases of the junction left unmatched. In nucleotides, the CDR3 is TGTGCCACCAGCCCCCTCAGCGGGAGCAGGATCTCAGATACGCAGTATTTT. Translating it yields CATSPLSGSRISDTQYF.

Concerning this clone itself: The junction shows a germline mismatch at one end, possibly a read error. Other DNA sequences in the sample encode the same CDR3. The chain recombines TRBV7-6 with TRBJ2-1, with 11 bases aligning to TRBD2. This CDR3 is built from 15 residues. Germline V gene sequence: CDR1 SGHVS, CDR2 FNYEAQ. The CDR3 spells CASSLSSGRHNEQFF. The CDR3 bases are TGTGCCAGTAGCTTATCTAGCGGGAGGCACAATGAGCAGTTCTTC.

V gene TRBV5-8 combines with J gene TRBJ2-3; 8 nucleotides align to TRBD2. V was pared by 2 bases and J by 5 bases, with 7 bases of the junction left unmatched. This CDR3 region has 15 residues. CDR1 is SGHTS and CDR2 is YDEGEE in the germline V gene. The CDR3 coding sequence is TGTGCCAGCAGCTTAGCGGGAGAGTATGAAGATACGCAGTATTTT. Its translation: CASSLAGEYEDTQYF.

The rearrangement links TRBV4-2 to TRBJ2-3, with D tentatively TRBD2 (6 bases). Per the germline V gene, CDR1 is LGHNA and CDR2 is YNFKEQ. Trimming removed 1 base from V and 0 bases from J, with 20 bases in between. The CDR3 totals 19 residues. Here the CDR3 DNA reads TGTGCCAGCAGCCAAGTGCTTAGCGGAAGATTCACTAGCACAGATACGCAGTATTTT. Its translation is CASSQVLSGRFTSTDTQYF.

V gene TRBV19 combines with J gene TRBJ2-4; 13 bases align to TRBD2. The length of the CDR3 is 19 residues. Germline CDR1 is LNHDA and CDR2 is SQIVND (reference sequence). V lost 2 bases and J lost 0; bases outside the gene matches: 7. CDR3 residues: CASSIYGTSGDLAKNIQYF. The CDR3 DNA reads as TGTGCCAGTAGTATATATGGGACTAGCGGGGATCTAGCCAAAAACATTCAGTACTTC.